Shown below are 14 T cell receptor beta chains from a single sample sequenced in a study of identical twins. TCRdb passed the 5' RACE reads through MiXCR, listing each CDR3 protein once. The sample carries roughly 630,000 distinct CDR3 sequences, under 8.5% recorded once. These sequences were also reported in another study, on yellow fever vaccine responses in identical twins.

Sequencing input: PBMCs. Source of these receptors: a woman aged 18-35 years in good health.

This clonotype has only a few counts. The V call is TRBV7-9, the J call TRBJ2-1; 7 bases fit TRBD2. This CDR3 is built from 16 residues. Germline trimming cut 1 base from V and 4 bases from J; bases unmatched to any gene: 7. The germline V gene has CDR1 SEHNR and CDR2 FQNEAQ (reference sequence). Written as DNA, the CDR3 is TGTGCCAGCAGCTTAGGTGCGGGAGCGAGGTACAATGAGCAGTTCTTC. Translated: CASSLGAGARYNEQFF.

This clonotype was seen many times. V and J are TRBV12-3 or TRBV12-4 and TRBJ1-2, with 9 bases aligning to TRBD1. The CDR3 covers 15 residues. V dropped 6 bases and J dropped 4; count of bases not matched to a gene: 9. The CDR3 reads CASRGPGQGFYGYTF. The CDR3 DNA follows: TGTGCCAGCAGGGGACCGGGACAGGGCTTCTATGGCTACACCTTC.

This clonotype turned up a few times. Mismatch with germline at one junction end may stem from a read error. The chain recombines TRBV11-2 with TRBJ2-1; D may be TRBD1 (6 bases). CDR3 length equals 12 residues. CDR1 and CDR2 from the germline V gene are SGHAT and FQNNGV. The CDR3 coding sequence is TGTGCCAACAGCTTTCAGGGGATTGAGCAGTTCTTC. It translates to CANSFQGIEQFF.

This clonotype showed up many times. The chain combines TRBV6-1 with TRBJ2-2; 9 nucleotides align to TRBD1. V dropped 4 bases and J dropped 4; count of bases not matched to a gene: 1. Germline V gene data show CDR1 as MNHNS and CDR2 as SASEGT. This CDR3 contains 14 residues. The CDR3 nucleotides read TGTGCCAGCAGTGGACAGGGGGGCACCGGGGAGCTGTTTTTT. It translates to CASSGQGGTGELFF.

The rearrangement joins TRBV28 to TRBJ2-2, with 10 nucleotides matching TRBD2. The CDR3 sequence is 18 residues long. CDR1 is MDHEN and CDR2 is SYDVKM in the germline V gene. The trim removed 4 bases at V and 3 bases at J, leaving 11 bases unmatched. CDR3 region: CASSCLAGVWQDTGELFF. DNA of the CDR3: TGTGCCAGCAGTTGCCTAGCGGGAGTATGGCAGGACACCGGGGAGCTGTTTTTT.

This clonotype was detected only a few times. The chain joins TRBV6-1 to TRBJ2-5, with D possibly matching TRBD1 (5 bases). V gave up 7 bases and J gave up 1 base, with 10 bases separating them. CDR3 size: 13 residues. Germline assignment: CDR1 MNHNS and CDR2 SASEGT. In DNA form, the CDR3 reads TGTGCCAGCAAAAGGGGCGGCCAAGAGACCCAGTACTTC. Protein product: CASKRGGQETQYF.

This clonotype was counted many times. The V gene is TRBV12-3 or TRBV12-4, the J gene TRBJ2-5; 7 nucleotides line up with TRBD1. The junction had 6 bases not matched to a gene; V was cut back by 5 bases and J by 3 bases. There are 14 residues in the CDR3. CDR3 amino acids: CASSIRDRKETQYF. The CDR3 DNA sequence: TGTGCCAGCAGTATCCGGGACAGAAAAGAGACCCAGTACTTC.

The chain joins TRBV7-8 to TRBJ2-7, with D unclear. Trimming took off 5 bases at V and 7 bases at J, with 12 bases between the two ends. Germline V gene lookup returns CDR1 SGHVS and CDR2 FQNEAQ. The CDR3 spans 12 residues. The DNA for the CDR3 is TGTGCCAGCAGCCTTTTCCCTGGGGAGCAGTACGTC. It encodes CASSLFPGEQYV.

This clonotype occurred once. This chain links TRBV15 with TRBJ2-7, with unresolved D. The V gene's germline CDR1 is LNHNV and CDR2 YYDKDF (reference sequence). The CDR3 extends over 14 amino acids. V was shortened by 0 bases and J by 0 bases, with 6 bases between the two germline ends. Here the CDR3 reads CATSRDRISYEQYV. The CDR3 nucleotides are TGTGCCACCAGCAGAGACAGGATCTCCTACGAGCAGTACGTC.

This clonotype came up a few times. CDR3 nucleotides: TGCGCCAGCACCCCGACAGGGACTACTTATGGCTACACCTTC. It specifies CASTPTGTTYGYTF. The chain joins TRBV5-1 to TRBJ1-2, with 7 bases aligning to TRBD1. CDR1 SGHRS and CDR2 YFSETQ come from the germline V gene. After removal of 6 bases from V and 5 bases from J, the junction contained 10 bases not matched to a gene. This CDR3 is built from 14 residues.

In this sample, this clonotype turned up many times. The V and J genes are TRBV9 and TRBJ2-7, with D maybe TRBD1 (6 bases). Germline CDR1 is SGDLS and CDR2 is YYNGEE. Between the trimmed V and J ends, which lost 0 bases and 7 bases, there was a span of 14 bases. CDR3 length equals 14 residues. This CDR3 reads CASSVAGGPSEQYF. The CDR3 region has the DNA TGTGCCAGCAGCGTAGCTGGGGGCCCTAGTGAGCAGTACTTC. Full variable domain (remainder filled in from reference TRBV9 and TRBJ2-7): DSGVTQTPKHLITATGQRVTLRCSPRSGDLSVYWYQQSLDQGLQFLIQYYNGEERAKGNILERFSAQQFPDLHSELNLSSLELGDSALYFCASSVAGGPSEQYFGPGTRLTVT.

This clonotype was counted ten times or more. The J gene is TRBJ2-5, the V gene TRBV3-1; D remains ambiguous. Trimming removed 1 base from V and 1 base from J, with 13 bases in between. From germline, CDR1 is LGHDT and CDR2 YNNKEL (reference sequence). CDR3 length equals 16 residues. The DNA of the CDR3 is TGTGCCAGCAGCCAAGGTCCCGTTGGTACCCAAGAGACCCAGTACTTC. Amino acids: CASSQGPVGTQETQYF.

The sample holds a few counts of this clonotype. CDR3 in amino acids: CASSLGGGGFGRNTIYF. In DNA, the CDR3 is TGTGCCAGCAGTCTCGGGGGGGGGGGCTTCGGCAGAAACACCATATATTTT. The chain has TRBV27 and TRBJ1-3, with D maybe TRBD1 (6 bases). In germline, CDR1 is MNHEY, CDR2 SMNVEV (reference sequence). V was trimmed by 5 bases and J by 5 bases, leaving 22 bases between them. This CDR3 is 17 amino acids long.

CDR3 coding DNA: TGTGCCAGCAGTTTAGCAGGGCTGTTCAATGAGCAGTTCTTC. It codes for CASSLAGLFNEQFF. The gene calls are TRBV12-3 or TRBV12-4 and TRBJ2-1; D unresolved. The CDR3 totals 14 residues. V was pared by 0 bases and J by 6 bases, with 9 bases between.